This T cell receptor (beta chain) was recorded in a study of cytomegalovirus exposure and HLA in healthy donors (dated by TCRdb to 2017 to 2019). Background for the entire study: According to an earlier analysis of several hundred of the donors, about 180 million T cells yielded 95 million to 140 million unique TCR beta sequences and around 300 Gb of sequence data. Typing coverage differed by locus: A, B, C, DRB1 and DQB1 were typed in roughly 620-630 donors, DQA1 in roughly 510, DPA1 in some 600, and DPB1 in approximately 450. To predict cytomegalovirus infection status, the study combined high-throughput TCR immunosequencing, statistical association of individual TCRs with disease status, and machine learning. In a later genetic analysis, genome-wide SNP genotypes for about 65% of the roughly 700 donors were used, and that subset was treated as a discovery cohort. Roughly five DR-DQ haplotypes were treated as single units for association and clustering because of strong linkage in the cohort. Of the 300 to 500 genotyped donors, approximately 80% were placed in the genetic ancestry cluster associated with self-reported Caucasian donors. The study profiled the T cell repertoires of approximately 700 subjects by immunosequencing and related them to cytomegalovirus serostatus. HLA typing included class I and class II loci at four-digit resolution. A later analysis re-examined previously published TCR beta repertoires from just over 650 donors and added high-resolution HLA genotyping to investigate patterns of TCR occurrence. A separate validation cohort of approximately 120 different subjects was used in addition to the roughly 700-subject first cohort. The study aimed to test whether signatures of past pathogen exposure could be identified by cataloging public T cell receptors. Every discovery cohort repertoire had been produced on one sequencing platform. An early release that covered fewer than 800 HLA-typed donors contained approximately 300 gigabases of sequencing data and 80 million or so unique TCR sequences. Across under 500 genotyped donors of the cohort, an average of approximately 200,000 unique TCR beta nucleotide sequences per donor were sequenced, and approximately 17% of those sequences were non-productive. Rather than using new phenotypic data, the later analysis identified candidate immune exposures from TCR beta sequences and from how often those sequences occurred across donors. An earlier analysis of fewer than 750 of the donors used high-throughput TCR beta sequencing to judge whether each TCR beta V gene segment behaved as functional or pseudogenic. Donor age, sex, ethnicity and CMV serostatus were compiled alongside the repertoire data.

Overall study outcomes, separate from this receptor: The study listed 164 TCR beta chains as associated with cytomegalovirus. The authors suggested that the approach could potentially be extended to other disease states and immunological phenotypes. Sequencing depth was assumed to be roughly uniform across donors in the presence/absence analyses, though that assumption may not hold. The classifier was reported to diagnose cytomegalovirus status with high specificity and sensitivity in both the original cohort and the validation cohort. In a later analysis, most CMV-associated TCR beta chains were found to appear HLA-restricted, with HLA associations seemingly driven largely by CMV exposure. Across donors, most TCR sequences were observed very rarely, whereas some public TCRs were present in many individuals. In a later analysis, some 17,000 TCR beta sequences were associated with specific HLA alleles at a false discovery rate of 0.05. In a later genetic analysis, fewer N-insertions in productive TCRs were reported among donors in an Asian-associated ancestry cluster than the 666-donor mean. Correlated functional status among segregating V segments might reflect linkage disequilibrium, but an unknown experimental factor could not be ruled out. In a later analysis, the rate of TCR association differed among HLA loci, with DRB1 alleles having the most associated TCRs and HLA-C alleles having the fewest. A further reported finding was that TCR beta sequences accurately predicted the HLA-A and HLA-B alleles for most subjects in the first cohort. A few of the identified cytomegalovirus-associated TCR beta chains were confirmed in vitro to be specific for cytomegalovirus antigens. The only immune exposure information available for the cohort was CMV serostatus. Because counts were too low, about 17 rarely observed V segments, including chromosome 9 orphons, were excluded from the earlier analysis of 587 of the donors. A later analysis reported that several top co-occurrence clusters appeared linked to parvovirus B19, influenza, CMV and Epstein-Barr virus. Broadly in line with IMGT annotations, most TCR beta V segments showed up in productive rearrangements about 87% or about 30% of the time in an earlier analysis of some 590 of the donors. Because some donors lacked HLA typing at each locus, the association tests relied only on the typed subset. A later genetic analysis associated a missense DCLRE1C variant with V-gene and J-gene trimming of TCR beta chains, and an independent cohort replicated the association. This cohort had only TCR beta chains sequenced, and the lack of alpha or paired-chain data limited which features could be detected. In a later analysis, HLA-associated TCR beta chains showed more clonal expansion and lower generation probabilities than non-associated chains that were equally common. Because the 87-base-pair reads could not distinguish some IMGT-functional V segments, including TRBV6-2 and TRBV6-3, those segments were excluded. A group of highly shared sequence variants was considered likely to be a technical artifact of the sequencing pipeline. Strong co-occurrence of HLA alleles, especially DR and DQ, made assigning TCR associations to individual alleles difficult.

The library was made by the immunoSEQ multiplex PCR assay. For the multiplex PCR, a mixture combining 60 forward primers for TCR Vbeta segments and 13 reverse primers for TCR Jbeta segments was used. A multiplex PCR assay on genomic DNA amplified the CDR3 region of rearranged TCR beta genes. Amplified TCR beta libraries were sequenced as 87-base-pair reads on the Illumina HiSeq System. For the original study's pipeline: A later analysis counted about 80 million unique TCR beta chains across the 550 to 700 repertoires, and roughly 10 million of these chains were shared by at least two donors. To remove PCR and sequencing errors, raw reads were error-corrected and collapsed into unique sequences using a nearest-neighbor algorithm that merged closely related sequences. CDR3 sequences were aligned to IMGT reference sequences to assign V, D and J gene segments. For a sequence to be retained, a match of at least six nucleotides to both a V gene segment and a J gene segment was required. A rearrangement was called productive if the CDR3 had no stop codons and remained in frame with V and J, and every other rearrangement was called non-productive. CDR3 was defined by IMGT convention, running from the second conserved V-encoded cysteine to the conserved J-encoded phenylalanine. The earlier analysis of fewer than 750 of the donors excluded sequences that lacked an unambiguous match to a single V gene segment. In an earlier analysis of some 590 of the donors, a V segment was called functional when productive rearrangements were above 56.7%, and segregating when the standard deviation between donors exceeded 5%. To diagnose cytomegalovirus status from the catalog of TCR beta chain sequences, a statistical classification framework was built. In a later analysis, V and J genes were assigned by comparing TCR nucleotide sequences against IMGT/GENE-DB human TR gene sequences. A later analysis assigned CDR3 sequences and most-parsimonious VDJ recombination scenarios with the TCRdist pipeline. A later analysis defined each TCR beta chain by its CDR3 amino acid sequence plus V-gene family, and excluded reads lacking a unique V-gene family. In a later analysis, nearly 600 highly shared, low-generation-probability nucleotide sequences were removed to address suspected cross-contamination and a sequencing artifact. In a later analysis, a clonal expansion index for each public chain was calculated from normalized within-repertoire ranks of inferred template counts. A later analysis computed generation probabilities with a VDJ recombination model fitted to out-of-frame rearrangements, and checked the results against IGoR. In a later analysis, TCR-TCR, TCR-HLA and TCR-CMV co-occurrence was scored with hypergeometric tests, and a repertoire-size bias correction was applied to TCR pairs. A later analysis estimated false discovery rates by permuting HLA or CMV assignments 20 times. In a later analysis, co-occurring TCRs were grouped using DBSCAN, and TCRdist sequence similarity was added for clustering within HLA-allele-positive subsets. Repertoires with fewer than 30,000 or more than 120,000 public chains were left out of co-occurrence clustering, as were a handful of repertoires with anomalous nucleotide sharing. The table was pulled from immuneACCESS by TCRdb, which kept in-frame rearrangements only. Such tables lose some clones; where checked, under half of the loss comes from unresolved V genes, and the rest has no known cause. D and trimming were read from the DNA, whereas the V and J calls and clone size are those reported in that table. This sample has fewer than 200,000 clones in its table, and 70% to 85% of those were observed once. The ten largest clones capture 2% to 3% of the sample.

The cohort was made up of 650 to 700 healthy bone marrow donors. Cohort members were all nominally healthy when sampled, although unrecorded immune exposures were likely present. CMV serostatus was positive for 289 and negative for about 50% of the roughly 700 cohort members, and was not recorded for this donor. A peripheral blood sample was provided by each donor, and peripheral blood mononuclear cells were used for TCR beta sequencing. Genomic DNA was extracted from the blood cell samples with the Qiagen DNeasy Blood Extraction Kit. The germline V gene supplies CDR1 MNHNS and CDR2 SASEGT. The CDR3 starts with the cysteine, ends with the phenylalanine, and has 15 residues. Solely the CDR3 DNA is kept, with 45 bases framed from the first base. V loses 2 bases at its end and J loses 7 bases; junction bases beyond the gene matches: 5. A few counts support this clone. Its antigen specificity is not known. Base quality data are lacking; no much larger clone is found one base away.

Input material: PBMCs. Here the chain combines TRBV6-1 and TRBJ1-5; 10 bases in the junction line up with TRBD1. The clonotype was recovered from a human donor in good health. The CDR3 is CASSELTGGRQPQHF. The DNA is TGTGCCAGCAGTGAACTGACAGGGGGCAGGCAGCCCCAGCATTTT.